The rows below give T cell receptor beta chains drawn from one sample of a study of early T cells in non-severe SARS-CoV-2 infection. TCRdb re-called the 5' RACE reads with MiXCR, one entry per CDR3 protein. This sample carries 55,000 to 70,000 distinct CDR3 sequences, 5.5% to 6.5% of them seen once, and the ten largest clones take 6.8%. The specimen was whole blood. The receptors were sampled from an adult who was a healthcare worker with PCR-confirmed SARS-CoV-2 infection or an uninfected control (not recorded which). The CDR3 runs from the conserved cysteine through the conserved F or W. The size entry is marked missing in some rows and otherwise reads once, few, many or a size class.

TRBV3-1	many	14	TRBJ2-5	CASSQVGLGETQYF
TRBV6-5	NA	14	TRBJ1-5	CASSSGDSNQPQHF
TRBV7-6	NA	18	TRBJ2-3	CASSSGLAGGPDTDTQYF
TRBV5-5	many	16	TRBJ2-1	CASSPVKLAGYNEQFF
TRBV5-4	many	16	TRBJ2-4	CASTLTGARAKNIQYF
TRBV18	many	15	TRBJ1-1	CASSAGLIGGTEAFF
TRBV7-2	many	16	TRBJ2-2	CASSFRLAGGTGELFF
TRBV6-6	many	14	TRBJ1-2	CASSYTDGNYGYTF
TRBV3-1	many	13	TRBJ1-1	CASTQGLNTEAFF
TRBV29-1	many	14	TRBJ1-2	CSVAQGANNYGYTF
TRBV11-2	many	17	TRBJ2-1	CASSLKLVAGVPNEQFF
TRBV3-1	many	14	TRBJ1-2	CASSQGQKSYGYTF
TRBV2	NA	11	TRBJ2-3	CASMVVNTQYF
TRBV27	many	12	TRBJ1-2	CASRMSAGGYTF
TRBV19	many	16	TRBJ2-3	CASSFLTGTFTDTQYF
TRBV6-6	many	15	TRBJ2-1	CASRPGLAGRGEQFF
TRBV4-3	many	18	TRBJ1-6	CASSQDLMTGLYNSPLHF
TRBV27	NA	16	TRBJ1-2	CASSSTQTGTLYGYTF
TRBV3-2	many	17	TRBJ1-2	CASSQDYGTGINYGYTF
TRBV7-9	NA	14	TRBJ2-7	CASSAQGFLGEQYF
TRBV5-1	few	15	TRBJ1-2	CASSFTGGADYGYTF
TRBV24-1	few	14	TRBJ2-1	CATSDSGTFGEQFF
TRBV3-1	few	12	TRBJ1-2	CASSSGGDGYTF
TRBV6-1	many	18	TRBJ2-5	CASTPRLRTGTRAETQYF
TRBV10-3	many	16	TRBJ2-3	CAISDQFKSGTDTQYF
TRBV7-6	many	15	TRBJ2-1	CASSPGTLNYNEQFF
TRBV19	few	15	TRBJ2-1	CACKERRGGYNEQFF
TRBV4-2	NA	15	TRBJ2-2	CASSERVSDTGELFF
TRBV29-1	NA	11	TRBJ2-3	CSVAKSDTQYF
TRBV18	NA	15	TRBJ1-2	CASSPPSRTNYGYTF
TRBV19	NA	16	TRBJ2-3	CASSGGGRAGTDTQYF
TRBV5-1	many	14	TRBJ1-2	CASSYGTGVYGYTF
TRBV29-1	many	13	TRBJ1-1	CSSPREGGTEAFF
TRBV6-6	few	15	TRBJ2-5	CASSYRGTAQETQYF
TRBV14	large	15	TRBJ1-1	CASSQDSGGATEAFF
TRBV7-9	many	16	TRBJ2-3	CASSLPLGHSTDTQYF
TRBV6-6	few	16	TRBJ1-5	CASSYSHMLGDQPQHF
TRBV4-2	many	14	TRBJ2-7	CASSPGTQAYEQYF
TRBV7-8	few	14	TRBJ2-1	CASSLALWGNEQFF
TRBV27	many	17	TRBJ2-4	CASSLNWGSVSKNIQYF
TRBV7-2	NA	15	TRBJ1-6	CASSMDRAGNSPLHF
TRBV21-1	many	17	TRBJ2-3	CASSKAPDARRDDTQYF
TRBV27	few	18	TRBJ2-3	CASSFAGLAGSSTDTQYF
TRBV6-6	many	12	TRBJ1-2	CASSLAEISYTF
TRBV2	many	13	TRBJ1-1	CASSLQGATEAFF
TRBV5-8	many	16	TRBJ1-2	CASSYATALTNYGYTF
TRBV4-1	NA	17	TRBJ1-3	CASSQSSGDRSGNTIYF
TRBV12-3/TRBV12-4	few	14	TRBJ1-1	CASSSRWLNTEAFF